A selection of T cell receptor beta chains follows, all from one sample in a study of blood T cell repertoires in COVID-19. Using immunoSEQ multiplex PCR, the repertoire was profiled, and TCRdb retains in-frame clones only, with some absent. This repertoire shows some 40,000 clones, about nine tenths found once; its top ten account for around 2%. The sequenced material came from peripheral blood. Receptors originate from a man in his fifties with active COVID-19. CDR3s include the opening cysteine and the closing phenylalanine or tryptophan. A D gene is named only where the DNA matches it firmly. Clone size is shown for a subset of rows, as once, few, many or a class of expanded clone.

V	D	size	J	CDR3	DNA
TRBV30	NA	NA	TRBJ1-2	CAWSVVSGGGYTF	TGTGCCTGGAGTGTAGTGTCTGGAGGGGGCTACACCTTC
TRBV5-1	NA	once	TRBJ2-1	CASSLESGPYNEQFF	TGCGCCAGCAGCTTGGAAAGCGGCCCATACAATGAGCAGTTCTTC
TRBV11-2	TRBD1	once	TRBJ1-1	CASSLPTGGDTEAFF	TGTGCCAGCAGCTTACCGACAGGGGGAGACACTGAAGCTTTCTTT
TRBV5-4	TRBD2	NA	TRBJ2-2	CASSLEFGGSGELFF	TGTGCCAGCAGCTTGGAGTTCGGGGGGTCCGGGGAGCTGTTTTTT
TRBV2	NA	NA	TRBJ2-2	CASSGATSGFGELFF	TGTGCCAGCAGTGGGGCGACTAGTGGGTTCGGGGAGCTGTTTTTT
TRBV19	TRBD2	NA	TRBJ2-7	CASSRGGTTMREQYF	TGTGCCAGTAGTCGAGGTGGGACTACCATGAGGGAGCAGTACTTC
TRBV7-3	NA	NA	TRBJ1-3	CASSFEPGNTIYF	TGTGCCAGCAGCTTTGAGCCTGGAAACACCATATATTTT
TRBV3-1/TRBV3-2	NA	once	TRBJ2-2	CASSQEGYTGELFF	TGTGCCAGCAGCCAAGAGGGCTACACCGGGGAGCTGTTTTTT
TRBV7-3	TRBD2	NA	TRBJ2-1	CASSLGLAAAYNEQFF	TGTGCCAGCAGCTTGGGGCTAGCGGCTGCCTACAATGAGCAGTTCTTC
TRBV18	NA	NA	TRBJ2-7	CASSPRTVSEQYF	TGTGCCAGCTCACCAAGGACAGTCAGCGAGCAGTACTTC
TRBV3-1/TRBV3-2	NA	once	TRBJ1-2	CASSQDCSAGGTNYGYTF	TGTGCCAGCAGCCAAGATTGTTCGGCCGGGGGGACTAACTATGGCTACACCTTC
TRBV2	TRBD2	once	TRBJ2-5	CASTRGSGGEETQYF	TGTGCCAGCACCCGCGGGAGCGGTGGTGAAGAGACCCAGTACTTC
TRBV9	TRBD2	NA	TRBJ2-1	CASSVEEPSGSSYNEQFF	TGTGCCAGCAGCGTAGAGGAACCCAGCGGGAGCTCCTACAATGAGCAGTTCTTC
TRBV15	NA	NA	TRBJ1-1	CATSQGRATEAFF	TGTGCCACCAGCCAAGGGCGGGCGACTGAAGCTTTCTTT
TRBV18	NA	NA	TRBJ2-2	CASSPDSANTGELFF	TGTGCCAGCTCACCCGACAGCGCGAACACCGGGGAGCTGTTTTTT
TRBV7-2	NA	NA	TRBJ1-2	CASSLVSSYGYTF	TGTGCCAGCAGCTTAGTAAGTAGCTATGGCTACACCTTC